This T cell receptor beta chain was recorded in a study of T cells in Graves' hyperthyroidism and ophthalmopathy. Study-wide results and caveats: In blood, most of the thyroid clonotypes expanded above 0.001 were also present.

Patients showing uncontrolled infection, other autoimmune disease, pregnancy or lactation were ineligible. The source of the PBMCs was approximately 9.5 ml of fresh peripheral blood. Amplification of TCR beta CDR3 regions used RNA as the template. The TCR CDR3 first-round RT-PCR relied on the HTBI primer set. TCRdb ran MiXCR on the multiplex PCR reads and lists one entry per CDR3 protein. This sample has roughly 740,000 distinct CDR3 sequences, with around 17% found just once. Details on this clonotype: What it binds is unknown.

Germline CDR1 MDHEN, CDR2 SYDVKM. With V trimmed by 5 bases and J by 0 bases, 9 bases remained unmatched. This CDR3 spans 16 amino acids. This TCR derives from a man aged 18 to 29 with Graves' hyperthyroidism. The sequenced sample consisted of blood. The V and J genes are TRBV28 and TRBJ1-1; 7 bases are shared with TRBD1. CDR3 DNA: TGTGCCAGCAGTCAAGCGCTGGGACAGATGAACACTGAAGCTTTCTTT. Its translation: CASSQALGQMNTEAFF. The full variable domain, its missing parts supplied by reference TRBV28 and TRBJ1-1, is DVKVTQSSRYLVKRTGEKVFLECVQDMDHENMFWYRQDPGLGLRLIYFSYDVKMKEKGDIPEGYSVSREKKERFSLILESASTNQTSMYLCASSQALGQMNTEAFFGQGTRLTVV.